This TCR beta chain was found in a study of shared clonotypes between healthy human individuals. Study background: Researchers assigned three CD4 naive, three CD4 memory, two CD8 naive and one CD8 memory plate to each donor.

From germline, CDR1 is SEHNR and CDR2 FQNEAQ (reference sequence). This CDR3 has 14 amino acids. Deletions cut 4 bases from V and 4 bases from J, with 13 bases between. Using immunoSEQ multiplex PCR, the repertoire was profiled, and TCRdb retains in-frame clones only, with some absent. The repertoire consists of about 600,000 clones, with approximately 97% occurring once and the leading ten covering 0.045% to 0.07%. This TCR came from a woman between 25 and 40 years old in good health. The genes are TRBV7-9 and TRBJ1-2; the D gene is possibly TRBD1 (5 bases). The sequenced sample consisted of naive CD4+ T cells sorted from blood. The sample's subset: CD45RA+ positively selected. This CDR3 is CASSYRTGGYGYTF. CDR3 sequence (DNA): TGTGCCAGCAGCTACCGGACGGGGGGCTATGGCTACACCTTC.